This T cell receptor beta chain derives from a study of T cell responses to AZD1222 COVID-19 vaccine. The CDR3 covers 17 residues. V dropped 3 bases and J dropped 0 bases, with 17 bases sitting between them. Germline V gene sequence: CDR1 LNHDA, CDR2 SQIVND (reference sequence). Notes on the study in general: Vaccine-associated CD4 TCRs spanned spike, dominant at 160-218 and 743-854. Reports say nearly half of spike-specific TCRs go after unmutated variant regions. Among AZD1222 vaccinees, only six or seven were seropositive at baseline. Clonal diversity was possibly underestimated, and white British individuals and females predominated among donors.

Notes on this clone: Antigen: not known.

The method was immunoSEQ multiplex PCR; TCRdb's version includes in-frame clones alone and lacks a portion of them. The table records 150,000 or so clones, around 90% of them present only once. The chain uses TRBV19 and TRBJ1-2; D is undetermined. Here the sequenced sample was peripheral blood, taken 28 days after the second dose of the MenACWY control vaccine. The sequence was obtained from an adult who received the MenACWY meningococcal vaccine as a control. The CDR3 DNA sequence: TGTGCCAGTAGTATTTGGAGGAGCCCTTACTCTAACTATGGCTACACCTTC. This sequence encodes CASSIWRSPYSNYGYTF.